What follows are 22 T cell receptor beta chains derived from one specimen sequenced in a study of OX40 agonist ivuxolimab in advanced cancers. The table came from immunoSEQ multiplex PCR; TCRdb's copy has only in-frame clones and leaves some out. The table has tens of thousands of clones, around 89% seen once; the top ten hold over 15%. The specimen was CD4+ or CD8+ T cells sorted from blood, collected in a trial of the OX40 agonist ivuxolimab. The receptors were sampled from an adult with an advanced solid tumor such as melanoma, head and neck, liver or kidney cancer.

The chain uses TRBV5-1 and TRBJ2-6; D is perhaps TRBD2 (6 bases). V was pared by 0 bases and J by 0 bases, with 13 bases between. The CDR3 runs to 18 residues. The germline gives CDR1 SGHRS, CDR2 YFSETQ. The CDR3 sequence is CASSLATGAPSGANVLTF. CDR3 bases: TGCGCCAGCAGCTTGGCAACGGGAGCTCCCTCTGGGGCCAACGTCCTGACTTTC. Combining the CDR3 with reference TRBV5-1 and TRBJ2-6 gives the whole variable domain KAGVTQTPRYLIKTRGQQVTLSCSPISGHRSVSWYQQTPGQGLQFLFEYFSETQRNKGNFPGRFSGRQFSNSRSEMNVSTLELGDSALYLCASSLATGAPSGANVLTFGAGSRLTVL.

V gene TRBV4-3 combines with J gene TRBJ2-1, with 7 bases aligning to TRBD1. CDR3 length equals 17 residues. Germline CDR1 LGHNA, CDR2 YSLEER. J lost 6 bases, V lost 0 bases, and 11 bases had no gene match. The CDR3 bases are TGCGCCAGCAGCCAAGATTGGAGACAGGGCCTCTTCAATGAGCAGTTCTTC. Its protein product is CASSQDWRQGLFNEQFF.

The gene calls are TRBV27 and TRBJ2-3; 10 bases line up with TRBD1. CDR1 and CDR2 from the germline V gene are MNHEY and SMNVEV (reference sequence). The CDR3 loop spans 16 amino acids. V lost 1 base, J lost 2 bases, and 3 bases stayed unmatched. Here the CDR3 reads CASSLFGTGATDTQYF. CDR3 in DNA: TGTGCCAGCAGTTTATTTGGGACAGGGGCCACAGATACGCAGTATTTT.

The chain is built from TRBV5-4 and TRBJ1-3; the D is unclear. V lost 2 bases to trimming and J lost 0 bases, with 3 bases between them. The CDR3 contains 13 residues. Per germline, CDR1 SGHNT and CDR2 YYREEE (reference sequence). CDR3 residues: CASSFGSGNTIYF. The CDR3 bases are TGTGCCAGCAGCTTTGGCTCTGGAAACACCATATATTTT.

The chain employs TRBV12-5 and TRBJ1-1; tentative D call: TRBD1 (5 bases). The CDR3 runs to 17 residues. V gave up 0 bases and J gave up 1 base, with 15 bases separating them. Germline V gene lookup returns CDR1 LGHNT and CDR2 FRNRAP. Here the CDR3 DNA reads TGTGCTAGTGGTTTGGTAAAGAGTCGGGGCAAGAACACTGAAGCTTTCTTT. Translation gives CASGLVKSRGKNTEAFF.

This clone was found a few times. V gene TRBV6-4 combines with J gene TRBJ2-2, with a possible D match to TRBD2 (6 bases). The ends were cut back, 8 bases at V and 1 base at J, with 14 bases in the middle. Germline V gene data show CDR1 as MRHNA and CDR2 as SNTAGT. This CDR3 has 15 amino acids. The DNA of the CDR3 is TGTGCCAGCGATGGAGGGCACAAGAACACCGGGGAGCTGTTTTTT. Translating gives CASDGGHKNTGELFF.

V and J are TRBV6-5 and TRBJ2-5; TRBD1 aligns across 8 bases. The J call could be wrong; TRBJ2-7 is a better fit for the DNA end. From germline, CDR1 is MNHEY and CDR2 SVGAGI. The CDR3 is 15 residues long. The CDR3 reads CASSLDRTGNYEQYF. The CDR3 DNA sequence: TGTGCCAGCAGCTTGGACAGGACAGGGAACTACGAGCAGTACTTC.

The V call is TRBV5-1, the J call TRBJ2-1; 9 bases fit TRBD1. Germline V CDR1 and CDR2: SGHRS, YFSETQ. V trimming: 0 bases; J trimming: 6 bases; junction bases outside the gene matches: 4. The CDR3 extends over 15 amino acids. The CDR3 DNA follows: TGCGCCAGCAGCTTGGGGACAGGGGATATCAATGAGCAGTTCTTC. Translating gives CASSLGTGDINEQFF.

This clone has only a few counts. The CDR3: CASSPPTGSYEQYF. CDR3 DNA: TGTGCCAGCAGCCCCCCGACAGGAAGCTACGAGCAGTACTTC. The chain has TRBV7-2 and TRBJ2-7, with TRBD1 as a possible D gene (6 bases). This CDR3 is 14 amino acids long. Germline CDR1 and CDR2: SGHTA and FQGNSA. V shed 5 bases and J shed 3 bases, with 14 bases lying between them.

This clone has a single count. The rearrangement uses TRBV5-6 and TRBJ1-3; no clear D. Per germline, CDR1 SGHDT and CDR2 YYEEEE. With 0 bases removed from V and 0 bases from J, the gap between germline ends came to 10 bases. The CDR3 runs to 16 residues. The CDR3, as DNA: TGTGCCAGCAGCTTGGATACGAGGTCCTCTGGAAACACCATATATTTT. It yields the protein CASSLDTRSSGNTIYF.

The chain is built from TRBV28 and TRBJ2-2, with 9 bases identical to TRBD1. The CDR3 runs 16 residues. Per the germline V gene, CDR1 is MDHEN and CDR2 is SYDVKM. Trimming took 5 bases from V and 5 from J; bases not matched to a gene: 9. CDR3 sequence (DNA): TGTGCCAGCAGTACCGCCCGGGACAGGGTGACCGGGGAGCTGTTTTTT. Encoded protein: CASSTARDRVTGELFF.

The rearrangement joins TRBV5-6 to TRBJ1-5, with D tentatively TRBD1 (6 bases). Trimming took off 2 bases at V and 2 bases at J, with 11 bases between the two ends. CDR1 is SGHDT, CDR2 YYEEEE, per germline. The CDR3 runs 15 residues. The CDR3: CASSLRGAGNQPQHF. CDR3 nucleotides: TGTGCCAGCAGCTTAAGGGGGGCGGGCAATCAGCCCCAGCATTTT.

V gene TRBV19 combines with J gene TRBJ1-1, with a possible D match to TRBD1 (6 bases). The V gene lost 1 base and the J gene lost 2 bases, with 11 bases spanning the gap. The CDR3 extends over 15 amino acids. The V gene's germline CDR1 is LNHDA and CDR2 SQIVND (reference sequence). CDR3 in DNA: TGTGCCAGTAGTATAGGACCGGGGGCAAACACTGAAGCTTTCTTT. Translating it yields CASSIGPGANTEAFF.

This chain connects TRBV29-1 to TRBJ2-7; either TRBD1 or TRBD2 may fit D (5 bases each). Germline V lookup: CDR1 SQVTM, CDR2 ANQGSEA. The CDR3 is 13 amino acids. CDR3 bases: TGCAGTGAAGCCGGGACGTCTCCCTACGAGCAGTACTTC. Amino acid sequence: CSEAGTSPYEQYF.

The gene calls are TRBV27 and TRBJ2-2; TRBD2 agrees at 8 bases. Per the germline V gene, CDR1 is MNHEY and CDR2 is SMNVEV (reference sequence). The CDR3 runs to 18 residues. Losses at the gene ends were 0 bases for V and 5 bases for J; bases not matched to a gene: 11. The CDR3 sequence is CASSLSSSARGRTGELFF. DNA for the CDR3: TGTGCCAGCAGTTTATCGTCAAGTGCCCGCGGGAGGACCGGGGAGCTGTTTTTT.

This rearrangement joins TRBV5-6 to TRBJ1-3; perhaps TRBD1 as D (5 bases). Trimming shortened V by 7 bases and J by 0 bases, and 14 bases separated the two germline ends. CDR1 is SGHDT and CDR2 is YYEEEE in the germline V gene. This CDR3 comprises 15 residues. The CDR3 region has the DNA TGTGCCAGCCACCCAGCCGGGGGCTCTGGAAACACCATATATTTT. Its translation: CASHPAGGSGNTIYF.

Details on this clone: This CDR3 is also generated by other DNA sequences in the sample. The CDR3 here is CASSFGTSNEQFF. Here the CDR3 DNA reads TGTGCCAGCAGCTTCGGGACTAGCAATGAGCAGTTCTTC. The V call is TRBV5-6, the J call TRBJ2-1, with 8 bases aligning to TRBD2. CDR3 length equals 13 residues. The trim removed 2 bases at V and 6 bases at J, leaving 1 base unmatched. Germline V gene data show CDR1 as SGHDT and CDR2 as YYEEEE.

Here the CDR3 DNA reads TGCGCCAGCAGCAACCCTAGCGGGAGGGTCAATGAGCAGTTCTTC. As protein: CASSNPSGRVNEQFF. The chain employs TRBV5-1 and TRBJ2-1; 12 bases are a match to TRBD2. Germline V CDR1 and CDR2: SGHRS, YFSETQ. V was pared by 4 bases and J by 6 bases, with 5 bases of the junction left unmatched. The CDR3 contains 15 residues.

The chain recombines TRBV6-9 with TRBJ1-2; 7 bases line up with TRBD1. V lost 4 bases, J lost 8 bases, and 10 bases stayed unmatched. The germline V gene has CDR1 MNHGY and CDR2 SVAAGI. The CDR3 totals 14 residues. CDR3 amino acids: CASSWARTGGGYTF. Written as DNA, the CDR3 is TGTGCCAGCAGTTGGGCTCGGACAGGAGGAGGCTACACCTTC.

This clone was recorded only once. The chain joins TRBV14 to TRBJ2-5, with D possibly TRBD1 on 6 matching bases. V was shortened by 6 bases and J by 4 bases, with 15 bases between the two germline ends. The CDR3 spans 14 residues. From germline, CDR1 is SGHDN and CDR2 FVKESK. CDR3 residues: CASSHWDNVETQYF. For the CDR3, the DNA is TGTGCCAGCAGTCACTGGGACAACGTAGAGACCCAGTACTTC.

V is TRBV28 and J is TRBJ2-7; perhaps TRBD1 as D (5 bases). The germline CDR1 and CDR2 sequences are MDHEN and SYDVKM. The CDR3 sequence is 14 residues long. V gave up 8 bases and J gave up 6 bases, with 20 bases separating them. The CDR3 DNA follows: TGTGCCAGCTCTACCAGGGTAGGGGTGGTCGAGCAGTACTTC. Translated: CASSTRVGVVEQYF.

The J gene is TRBJ1-1, the V gene TRBV29-1; 7 bases agree with TRBD1. Germline V gene data show CDR1 as SQVTM and CDR2 as ANQGSEA. The CDR3 totals 10 residues. The junction had 1 base not matched to a gene; V was cut back by 4 bases and J by 8 bases. CDR3: CSVGGQEAFF. In DNA form, the CDR3 reads TGCAGCGTTGGGGGACAGGAAGCTTTCTTT. The complete variable domain, with remaining parts taken from reference TRBV29-1 and TRBJ1-1, reads SAVISQKPSRDICQRGTSLTIQCQVDSQVTMMFWYRQQPGQSLTLIATANQGSEATYESGFVIDKFPISRPNLTFSTLTVSNMSPEDSSIYLCSVGGQEAFFGQGTRLTVV.